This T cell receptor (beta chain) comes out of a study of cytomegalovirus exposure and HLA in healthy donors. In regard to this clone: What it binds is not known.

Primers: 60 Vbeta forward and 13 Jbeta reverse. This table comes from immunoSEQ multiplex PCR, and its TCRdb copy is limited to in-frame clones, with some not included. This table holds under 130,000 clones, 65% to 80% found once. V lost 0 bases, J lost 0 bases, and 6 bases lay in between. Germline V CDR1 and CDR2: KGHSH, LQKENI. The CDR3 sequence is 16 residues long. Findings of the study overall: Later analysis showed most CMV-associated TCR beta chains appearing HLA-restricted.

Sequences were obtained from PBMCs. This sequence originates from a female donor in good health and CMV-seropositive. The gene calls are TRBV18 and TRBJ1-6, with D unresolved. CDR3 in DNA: TGTGCCAGCTCACCACCATCGAGCTCCTATAATTCACCCCTCCACTTT. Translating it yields CASSPPSSSYNSPLHF.